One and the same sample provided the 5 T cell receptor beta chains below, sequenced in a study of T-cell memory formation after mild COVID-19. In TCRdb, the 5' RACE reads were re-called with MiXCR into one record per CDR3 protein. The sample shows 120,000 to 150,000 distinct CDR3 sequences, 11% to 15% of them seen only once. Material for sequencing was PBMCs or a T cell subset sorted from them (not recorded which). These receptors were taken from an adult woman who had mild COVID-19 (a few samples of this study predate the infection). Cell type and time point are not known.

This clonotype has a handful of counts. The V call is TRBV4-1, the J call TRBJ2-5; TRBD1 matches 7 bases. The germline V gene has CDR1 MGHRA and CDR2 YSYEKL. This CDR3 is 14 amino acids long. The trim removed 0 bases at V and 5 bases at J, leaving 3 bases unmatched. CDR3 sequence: CASSQEARGETQYF. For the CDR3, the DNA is TGCGCCAGCAGCCAAGAAGCCAGGGGGGAGACCCAGTACTTC.

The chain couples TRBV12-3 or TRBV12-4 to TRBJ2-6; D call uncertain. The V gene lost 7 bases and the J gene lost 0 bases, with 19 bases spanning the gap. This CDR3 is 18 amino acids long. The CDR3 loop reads CASIIGSKLFSGANVLTF. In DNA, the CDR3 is TGTGCCAGCATCATTGGCAGCAAACTTTTCTCTGGGGCCAACGTCCTGACTTTC.

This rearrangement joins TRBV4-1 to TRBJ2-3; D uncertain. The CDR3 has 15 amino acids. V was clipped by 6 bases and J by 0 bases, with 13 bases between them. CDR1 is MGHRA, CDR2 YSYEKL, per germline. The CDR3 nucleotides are TGCGCCAGCAGAGGAACACTTTCTAGCACAGATACGCAGTATTTT. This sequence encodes CASRGTLSSTDTQYF.

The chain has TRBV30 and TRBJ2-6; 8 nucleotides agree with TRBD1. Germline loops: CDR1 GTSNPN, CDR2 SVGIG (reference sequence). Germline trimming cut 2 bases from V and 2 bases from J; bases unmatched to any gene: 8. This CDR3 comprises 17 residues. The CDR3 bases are TGTGCCTGGAGTAGGACAGGGTTGGGGACTGGGGCCAACGTCCTGACTTTC. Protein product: CAWSRTGLGTGANVLTF.

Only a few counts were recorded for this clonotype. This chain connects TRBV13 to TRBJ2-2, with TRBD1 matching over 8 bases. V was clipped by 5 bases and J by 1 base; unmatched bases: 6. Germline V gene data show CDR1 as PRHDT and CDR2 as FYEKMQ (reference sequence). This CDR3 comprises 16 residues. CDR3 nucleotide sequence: TGTGCCAGCAGCACACCCGGGACAGGGAACACCGGGGAGCTGTTTTTT. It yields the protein CASSTPGTGNTGELFF.